This TCR beta chain was profiled in a study of regulatory T cells in long-lasting Graves disease. The CDR3 has 15 amino acids. The germline V gene encodes CDR1 KGHSH and CDR2 LQKENI. V lost 0 bases, J lost 2 bases, and 1 base stayed unmatched. The time point: newly diagnosed GD, antithyroid drugs for less than 3 months. Generation of the TCR library employed RNA extracted from PBMCs. A peripheral blood sample, about 9.4 milliliters in volume, was drawn into EDTA tubes. Arm-PCR of CDR3 regions and iRepertoire HTBI primers were the basis on which TCR beta libraries were built. One entry per CDR3 protein results from TCRdb running MiXCR on the multiplex PCR reads. The sample lists about 240,000 distinct CDR3 sequences, over 20% occurring once. This clonotype was counted ten times or more.

This chain joins TRBV18 and TRBJ2-7, with 10 bases fitting TRBD1. The receptor was derived from a female donor with Graves disease. Material: peripheral blood mononuclear cells (PBMCs), obtained at new diagnosis, from a patient treated with antithyroid drugs. CDR3 nucleotide sequence: TGTGCCAGCTCACCACCGGGACAGGGGCCCTACGAGCAGTACTTC. This sequence encodes CASSPPGQGPYEQYF. The whole variable domain, remainder taken from reference TRBV18 and TRBJ2-7, is NAGVMQNPRHLVRRRGQEARLRCSPMKGHSHVYWYRQLPEEGLKFMVYLQKENIIDESGMPKERFSAEFPKEGPSILRIQQVVRGDSAAYFCASSPPGQGPYEQYFGPGTRLTVT.